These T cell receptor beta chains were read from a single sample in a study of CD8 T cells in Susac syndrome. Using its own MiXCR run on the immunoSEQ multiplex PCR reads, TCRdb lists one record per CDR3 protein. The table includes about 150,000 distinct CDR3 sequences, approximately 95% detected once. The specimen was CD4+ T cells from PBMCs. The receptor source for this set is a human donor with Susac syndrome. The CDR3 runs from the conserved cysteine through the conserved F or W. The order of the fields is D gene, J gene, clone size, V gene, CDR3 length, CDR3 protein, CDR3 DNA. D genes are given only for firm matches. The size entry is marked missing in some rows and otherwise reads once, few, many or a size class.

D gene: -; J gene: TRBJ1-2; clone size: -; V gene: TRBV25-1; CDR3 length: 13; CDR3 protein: CASNSGGEYGYTF; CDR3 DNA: TGTGCCAGCAACTCCGGAGGGGAGTATGGCTACACCTTC
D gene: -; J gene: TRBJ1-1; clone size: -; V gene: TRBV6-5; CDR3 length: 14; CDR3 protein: CASSYRETDTEAFF; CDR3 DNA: TGTGCCAGCAGTTACCGGGAGACGGACACTGAAGCTTTCTTT
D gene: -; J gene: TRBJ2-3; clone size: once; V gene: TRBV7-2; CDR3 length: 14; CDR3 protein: CASSPGGSQHTQYF; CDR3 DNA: TGTGCCAGCAGCCCCGGGGGCTCACAGCATACGCAGTATTTT
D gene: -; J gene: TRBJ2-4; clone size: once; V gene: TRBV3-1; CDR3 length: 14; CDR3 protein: CASSQERRSGVQYF; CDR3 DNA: TGTGCCAGCAGCCAAGAGAGAAGGAGCGGCGTTCAGTACTTC
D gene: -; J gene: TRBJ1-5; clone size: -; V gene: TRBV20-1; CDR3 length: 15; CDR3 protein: CSAASRRYSNQPQHF; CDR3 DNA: TGCAGTGCTGCCTCGCGGCGATATAGCAATCAGCCCCAGCATTTT
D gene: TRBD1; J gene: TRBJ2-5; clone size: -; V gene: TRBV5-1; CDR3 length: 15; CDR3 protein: CASSIGQGRQETQYF; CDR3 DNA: TGCGCCAGCAGCATCGGACAGGGAAGACAAGAGACCCAGTACTTC
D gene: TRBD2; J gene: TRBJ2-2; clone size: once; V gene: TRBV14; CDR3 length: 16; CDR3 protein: CASSRGLAVNTGELFF; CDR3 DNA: TGTGCCAGCAGCCGCGGACTAGCAGTGAACACCGGGGAGCTGTTTTTT
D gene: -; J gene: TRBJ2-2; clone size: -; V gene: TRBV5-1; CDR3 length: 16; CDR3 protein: CASSLVVSPNTGELFF; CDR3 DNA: TGCGCCAGCAGCTTGGTTGTTAGCCCTAACACCGGGGAGCTGTTTTTT
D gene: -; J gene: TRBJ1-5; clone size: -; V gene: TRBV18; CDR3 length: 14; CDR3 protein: CASSPQGGNQPQHF; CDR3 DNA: TGTGCCAGCTCACCACAGGGGGGCAATCAGCCCCAGCATTTT
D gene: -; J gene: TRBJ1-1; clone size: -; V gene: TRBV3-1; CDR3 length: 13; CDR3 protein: CASSQDWITEAFF; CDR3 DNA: TGTGCCAGCAGCCAAGATTGGATTACTGAAGCTTTCTTT
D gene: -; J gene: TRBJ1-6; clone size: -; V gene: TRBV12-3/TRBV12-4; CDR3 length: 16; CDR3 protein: CASSLGGTSYNSPLHF; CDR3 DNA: TGTGCCAGCAGTTTAGGGGGGACCTCCTATAATTCACCCCTCCACTTT
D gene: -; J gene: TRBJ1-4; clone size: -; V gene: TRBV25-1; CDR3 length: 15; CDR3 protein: CASSKDLGPNEKLFF; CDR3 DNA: TGTGCCAGCAGTAAAGACCTGGGCCCTAATGAAAAACTGTTTTTT
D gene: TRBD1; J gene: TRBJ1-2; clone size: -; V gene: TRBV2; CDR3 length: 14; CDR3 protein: CASNRDRGGYGYTF; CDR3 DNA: TGTGCCAGCAATCGAGACAGGGGGGGCTATGGCTACACCTTC
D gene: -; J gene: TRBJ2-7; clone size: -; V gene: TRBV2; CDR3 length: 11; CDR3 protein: CASSGDREQYF; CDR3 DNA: TGTGCCAGCAGTGGTGATCGGGAGCAGTACTTC
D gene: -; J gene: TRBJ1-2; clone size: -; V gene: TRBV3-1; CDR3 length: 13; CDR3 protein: CASSHQGTYGYTF; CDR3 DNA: TGTGCCAGCAGCCATCAGGGTACTTATGGCTACACCTTC
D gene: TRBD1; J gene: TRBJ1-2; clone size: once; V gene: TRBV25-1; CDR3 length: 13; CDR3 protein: CASRIQGGNGYTF; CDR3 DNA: TGTGCCAGCAGGATACAGGGGGGGAATGGCTACACCTTC
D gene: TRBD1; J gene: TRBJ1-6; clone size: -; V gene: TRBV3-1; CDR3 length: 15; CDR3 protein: CASSQETTGGSPLHF; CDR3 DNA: TGTGCCAGCAGCCAAGAGACGACAGGGGGTTCACCCCTCCACTTT
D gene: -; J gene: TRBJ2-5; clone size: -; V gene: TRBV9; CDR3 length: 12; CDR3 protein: CASSVAEETQYF; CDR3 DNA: TGTGCCAGCAGCGTAGCTGAGGAGACCCAGTACTTC
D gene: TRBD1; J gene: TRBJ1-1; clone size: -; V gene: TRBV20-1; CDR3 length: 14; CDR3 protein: CSARGQGWDTEAFF; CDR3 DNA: TGCAGTGCTCGGGGACAGGGGTGGGACACTGAAGCTTTCTTT
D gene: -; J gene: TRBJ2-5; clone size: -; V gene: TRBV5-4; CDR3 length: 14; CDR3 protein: CASFMGGVQETQYF; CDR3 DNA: TGTGCCAGCTTTATGGGGGGAGTCCAAGAGACCCAGTACTTC
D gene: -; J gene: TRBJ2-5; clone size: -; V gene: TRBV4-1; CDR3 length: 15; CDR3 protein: CASSQEVMPRETQYF; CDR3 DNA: TGCGCCAGCAGCCAAGAGGTCATGCCGAGAGAGACCCAGTACTTC
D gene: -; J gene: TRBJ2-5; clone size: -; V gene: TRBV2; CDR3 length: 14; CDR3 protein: CASSSKRNQETQYF; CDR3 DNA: TGTGCCAGCAGTAGTAAGCGGAACCAAGAGACCCAGTACTTC
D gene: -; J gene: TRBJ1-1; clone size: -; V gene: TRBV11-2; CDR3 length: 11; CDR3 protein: CASSTDTEAFF; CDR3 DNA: TGTGCCAGCAGCACCGACACTGAAGCTTTCTTT
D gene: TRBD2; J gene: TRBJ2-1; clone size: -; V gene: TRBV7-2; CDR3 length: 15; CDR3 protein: CASSSTSGGANEQFF; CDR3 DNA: TGTGCCAGCAGCTCCACTAGCGGGGGGGCAAATGAGCAGTTCTTC
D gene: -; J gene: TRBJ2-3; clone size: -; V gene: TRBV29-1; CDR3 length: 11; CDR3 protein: CSVEDIKNEYF; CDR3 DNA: TGCAGCGTTGAAGATATCAAGAATGAGTATTTT
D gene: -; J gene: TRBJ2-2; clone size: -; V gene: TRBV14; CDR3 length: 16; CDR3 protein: CASGRTGGPNTGELFF; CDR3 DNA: TGTGCCAGCGGACGAACTGGGGGGCCGAACACCGGGGAGCTGTTTTTT
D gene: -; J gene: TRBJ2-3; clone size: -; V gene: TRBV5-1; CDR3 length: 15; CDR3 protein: CASSWSGGTTDTQYF; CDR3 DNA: TGCGCCAGCAGCTGGTCGGGGGGCACTACAGATACGCAGTATTTT
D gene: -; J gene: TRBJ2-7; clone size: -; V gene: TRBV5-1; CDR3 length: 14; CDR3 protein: CASSMRTPSYEQYF; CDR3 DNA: TGCGCCAGCAGCATGCGGACTCCTTCCTACGAGCAGTACTTC
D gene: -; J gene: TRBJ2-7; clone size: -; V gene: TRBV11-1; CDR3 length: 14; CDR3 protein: CASSFYRNSYEQYF; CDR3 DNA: TGTGCCAGCAGCTTCTACAGGAACTCCTACGAGCAGTACTTC
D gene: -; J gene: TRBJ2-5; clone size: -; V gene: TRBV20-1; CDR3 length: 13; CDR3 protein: CSAPEIRGETQYF; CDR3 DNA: TGCAGTGCCCCCGAGATCCGGGGAGAGACCCAGTACTTC
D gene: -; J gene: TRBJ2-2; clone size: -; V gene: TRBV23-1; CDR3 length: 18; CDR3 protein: CASSQPRGRGAWTGELFF; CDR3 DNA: TGCGCCAGCAGTCAACCAAGGGGGCGGGGGGCCTGGACCGGGGAGCTGTTTTTT
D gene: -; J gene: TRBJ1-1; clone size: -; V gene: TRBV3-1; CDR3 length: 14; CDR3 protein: CASSFWTDPTEAFF; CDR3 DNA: TGTGCCAGCAGCTTTTGGACAGATCCCACTGAAGCTTTCTTT
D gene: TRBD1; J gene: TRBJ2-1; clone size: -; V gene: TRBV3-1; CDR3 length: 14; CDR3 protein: CASSPTGTHNEQFF; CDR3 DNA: TGTGCCAGCAGCCCGACAGGGACACACAATGAGCAGTTCTTC
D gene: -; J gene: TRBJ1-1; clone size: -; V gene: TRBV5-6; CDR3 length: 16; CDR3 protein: CASSLVGQGRYTEAFF; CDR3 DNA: TGTGCCAGCAGCTTGGTAGGGCAGGGCCGGTACACTGAAGCTTTCTTT
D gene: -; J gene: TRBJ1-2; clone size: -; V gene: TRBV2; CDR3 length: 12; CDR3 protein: CASQPANYGYTF; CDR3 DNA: TGTGCCAGCCAACCAGCTAACTATGGCTACACCTTC
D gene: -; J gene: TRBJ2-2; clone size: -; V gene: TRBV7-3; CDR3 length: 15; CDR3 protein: CASSLRGSDTGELFF; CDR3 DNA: TGTGCCAGCAGCTTAAGGGGCTCGGACACCGGGGAGCTGTTTTTT
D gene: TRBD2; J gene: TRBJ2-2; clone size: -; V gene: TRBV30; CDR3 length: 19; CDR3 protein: CAWRACASGGHVNTGELFF; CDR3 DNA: TGTGCCTGGAGGGCCTGCGCTAGCGGGGGCCACGTGAACACCGGGGAGCTGTTTTTT
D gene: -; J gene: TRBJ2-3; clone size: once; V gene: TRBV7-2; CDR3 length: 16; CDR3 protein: CASSDSGVERTDTQYF; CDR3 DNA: TGTGCCAGCAGCGATAGCGGTGTCGAGCGCACAGATACGCAGTATTTT
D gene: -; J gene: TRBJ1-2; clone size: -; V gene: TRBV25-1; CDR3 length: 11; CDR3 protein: CASNGGWVYTF; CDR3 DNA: TGTGCCAGTAACGGGGGCTGGGTCTACACCTTC
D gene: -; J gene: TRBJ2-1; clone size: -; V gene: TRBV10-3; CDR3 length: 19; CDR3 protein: CAIRSTGVAGESSYNEQFF; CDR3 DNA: TGTGCCATCAGATCGACAGGGGTAGCGGGGGAGAGCTCCTACAATGAGCAGTTCTTC
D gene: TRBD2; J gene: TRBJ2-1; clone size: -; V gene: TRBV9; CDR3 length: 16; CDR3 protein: CASSTTSGGSYNEQFF; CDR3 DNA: TGTGCCAGCAGCACTACTAGCGGGGGTTCCTACAATGAGCAGTTCTTC
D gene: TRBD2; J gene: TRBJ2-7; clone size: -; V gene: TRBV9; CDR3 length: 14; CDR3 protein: CASSVDPSGVEQYF; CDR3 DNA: TGTGCCAGCAGCGTAGATCCTAGCGGGGTCGAGCAGTACTTC
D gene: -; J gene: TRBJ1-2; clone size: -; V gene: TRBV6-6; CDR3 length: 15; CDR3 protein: CASSYGQGQRYGYTF; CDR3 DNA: TGTGCCAGCAGTTACGGTCAGGGGCAACGCTATGGCTACACCTTC
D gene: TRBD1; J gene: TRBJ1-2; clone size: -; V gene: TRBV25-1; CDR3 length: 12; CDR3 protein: CASSGRTGGNTF; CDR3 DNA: TGTGCCAGCAGTGGTCGAACAGGGGGCAACACCTTC
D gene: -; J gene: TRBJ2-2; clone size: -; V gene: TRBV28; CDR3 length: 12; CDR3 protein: CASSSLPGELFF; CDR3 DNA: TGTGCCAGCAGTTCGCTACCCGGGGAGCTGTTTTTT
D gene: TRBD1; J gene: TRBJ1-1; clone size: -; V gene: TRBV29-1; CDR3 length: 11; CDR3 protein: CSGGQAVEAFF; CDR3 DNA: TGCAGCGGGGGACAGGCGGTTGAAGCTTTCTTT
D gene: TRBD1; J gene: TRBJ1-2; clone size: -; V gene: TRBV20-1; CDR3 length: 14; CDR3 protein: CSGGSPGTAYGYTF; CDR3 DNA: TGCAGCGGGGGATCACCCGGGACAGCCTATGGCTACACCTTC
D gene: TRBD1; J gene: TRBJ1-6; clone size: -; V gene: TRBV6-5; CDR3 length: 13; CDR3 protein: CASSDRVGSPLHF; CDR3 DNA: TGTGCCAGCTCAGACAGGGTGGGTTCACCCCTCCACTTT
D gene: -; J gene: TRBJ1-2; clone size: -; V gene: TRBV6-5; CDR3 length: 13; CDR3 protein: CASSYLGRDGYTF; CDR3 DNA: TGTGCCAGCAGTTACCTGGGGCGTGATGGCTACACCTTC
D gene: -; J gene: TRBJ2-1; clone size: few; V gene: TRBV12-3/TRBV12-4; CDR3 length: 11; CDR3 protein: CASSLRNEQFF; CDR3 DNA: TGTGCCAGCAGTTTACGGAATGAGCAGTTCTTC
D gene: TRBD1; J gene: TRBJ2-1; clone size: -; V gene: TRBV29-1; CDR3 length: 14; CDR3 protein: CSVEKGGSYNEQFF; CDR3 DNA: TGCAGCGTCGAGAAAGGGGGCAGCTACAATGAGCAGTTCTTC
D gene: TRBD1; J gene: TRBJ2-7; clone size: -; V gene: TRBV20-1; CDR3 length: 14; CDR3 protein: CSAQSDRGSYEQYF; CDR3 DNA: TGCAGTGCGCAGTCGGACAGGGGAAGCTACGAGCAGTACTTC
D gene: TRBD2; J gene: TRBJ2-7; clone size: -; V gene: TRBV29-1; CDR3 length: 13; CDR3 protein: CSVEDGGGDEQYF; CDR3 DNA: TGCAGCGTTGAGGATGGCGGGGGAGACGAGCAGTACTTC
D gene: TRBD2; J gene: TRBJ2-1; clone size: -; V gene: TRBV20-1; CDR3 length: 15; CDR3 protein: CSASLSGGNYNEQFF; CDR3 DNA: TGCAGTGCGAGCCTTAGCGGGGGTAACTACAATGAGCAGTTCTTC